What follows are 20 T cell receptor beta chains derived from one specimen sequenced in a study of CD8 T cells in Susac syndrome (dated by TCRdb to the late 2010s). To prepare the library, the immunoSEQ multiplex PCR assay was applied. RNA was extracted using the RNeasy kit, and about 0.45 to 1 microgram was reverse transcribed with random hexamers. TCRdb applied fastp at Q25 and MiXCR to the public reads, then kept only in-frame beta chains. Rows matching on CDR3 protein sequence are summarized as one entry with the most common DNA and genes. In all, the sample holds 200,000 to 250,000 distinct CDR3 sequences, and around 95% of those were seen once. Just over 0.08% of the sample is in the top ten clones. Sample: CD4+ T cells from PBMCs. Every receptor here comes from a human donor with multiple sclerosis.

The chain recombines TRBV27 with TRBJ1-6; D unresolved. CDR1 and CDR2 (germline): MNHEY, SMNVEV (reference sequence). With 8 bases removed from V and 6 bases from J, the gap between germline ends came to 11 bases. CDR3 size: 13 residues. CDR3 nucleotide sequence: TGTGCCAGCCGGTCGAGGGTTAATTCACCCCTCCACTTT. Its translation is CASRSRVNSPLHF.

For the CDR3, the DNA is TGTGCCAGCTCACCACCGGGTCTAGGGGGGGCAGATACGCAGTATTTT. Protein sequence: CASSPPGLGGADTQYF. This rearrangement joins TRBV18 to TRBJ2-3, with D perhaps matching TRBD2 (7 bases). V was trimmed by 0 bases and J by 4 bases, leaving 14 bases between them. This CDR3 comprises 16 residues. Germline V CDR1 and CDR2: KGHSH, LQKENI.

This chain links TRBV24-1 with TRBJ2-3, with D unclear. V lost 1 base, J lost 8 bases, and 6 bases lay in between. The CDR3 contains 12 residues. Germline values: CDR1 KGHDR, CDR2 SFDVKD. The DNA for the CDR3 is TGTGCCACCAGTGATTTTGGTTTTACGCAGTATTTT. Its translation: CATSDFGFTQYF.

This clonotype showed up just once. The V call is TRBV20-1, the J call TRBJ2-3, with 10 bases lining up with TRBD2. The germline CDR1 and CDR2 sequences are DFQATT and SNEGSKA (reference sequence). V was pared by 6 bases and J by 1 base, with 4 bases of the junction left unmatched. CDR3 length equals 14 residues. For the CDR3, the DNA is TGCAGTGCCGGACTAGCGGCGGGCACAGATACGCAGTATTTT. Residues: CSAGLAAGTDTQYF.

This chain joins TRBV5-1 and TRBJ2-7; D perhaps matches TRBD1 (6 bases). The CDR3 totals 14 residues. V was shortened by 2 bases and J by 3 bases, with 12 bases between the two germline ends. CDR1 SGHRS and CDR2 YFSETQ come from the germline V gene. The CDR3: CASSFWTDRYEQYF. Written as DNA, the CDR3 is TGCGCCAGCAGCTTCTGGACAGACCGCTACGAGCAGTACTTC.

This chain connects TRBV29-1 to TRBJ1-2; D ambiguous. The V end was cut by 7 bases, the J end by 1 base, with 10 bases between. Germline CDR1 SQVTM, CDR2 ANQGSEA. CDR3 length: 12 residues. The CDR3 DNA follows: TGCAGCGCTCTAGATGATAACTATGGCTACACCTTC. It specifies CSALDDNYGYTF.

The chain combines TRBV2 with TRBJ1-1, with 8 bases that match TRBD1. The junction had 14 bases not matched to a gene; V was cut back by 9 bases and J by 8 bases. Germline V gene data show CDR1 as SNHLY and CDR2 as FYNNEI. This CDR3 contains 14 residues. The CDR3: CARHKTGGQREAFF. For the CDR3, the DNA is TGTGCCAGGCATAAAACAGGGGGACAAAGGGAAGCTTTCTTT. Combining the CDR3 with reference TRBV2 and TRBJ1-1 gives the whole variable domain EPEVTQTPSHQVTQMGQEVILRCVPISNHLYFYWYRQILGQKVEFLVSFYNNEISEKSEIFDDQFSVERPDGSNFTLKIRSTKLEDSAMYFCARHKTGGQREAFFGQGTRLTVV.

The chain joins TRBV29-1 to TRBJ1-3; 7 positions match TRBD1. V shed 6 bases, J shed 7 bases, and the junction held 6 bases outside the gene matches. CDR3 length: 12 residues. Germline V gene data show CDR1 as SQVTM and CDR2 as ANQGSEA. This CDR3 reads CSVGEGGNTIYF. The CDR3 DNA reads TGCAGCGTGGGCGAAGGGGGCAACACCATATATTTT.

The rearrangement links TRBV6-5 to TRBJ2-1, with D possibly matching TRBD2 (6 bases). The length of the CDR3 is 15 residues. Germline assignment: CDR1 MNHEY and CDR2 SVGAGI. V lost 5 bases, J lost 1 base, and 12 bases lay in between. The CDR3 DNA is TGTGCCAGCAGTCAGTCCCGGGGGTCCTACAATGAGCAGTTCTTC. Translating it yields CASSQSRGSYNEQFF.

The V and J genes are TRBV6-5 and TRBJ2-3; 8 nucleotides align to TRBD1. The CDR3 is made up of 17 amino acids. Germline V gene lookup returns CDR1 MNHEY and CDR2 SVGAGI. Germline trimming cut 4 bases from V and 0 bases from J; bases unmatched to any gene: 9. The CDR3 nucleotides read TGTGCCAGCAGTTCCCGGACAGGGCCAACTAGCACAGATACGCAGTATTTT. As protein: CASSSRTGPTSTDTQYF.

The chain couples TRBV20-1 to TRBJ2-5; D possibly matches TRBD1 or TRBD2 (5 bases each). The length of the CDR3 is 14 residues. Trimming stripped 2 bases from V and 0 bases from J, with 10 bases between. Germline assignment: CDR1 DFQATT and CDR2 SNEGSKA (reference sequence). The CDR3 is CSARRMGHQETQYF. The CDR3 region has the DNA TGCAGTGCTAGACGAATGGGACACCAAGAGACCCAGTACTTC.

The V and J genes are TRBV11-1 and TRBJ2-1; 7 bases match TRBD1. The trim removed 5 bases at V and 7 bases at J, leaving 8 bases unmatched. The CDR3 is 14 amino acids. Per germline, CDR1 SGHAT and CDR2 FQDESV (reference sequence). In DNA, the CDR3 is TGTGCCAGCAGCATAGACAGGGCGGGTAATGAGCAGTTCTTC. Encoded protein: CASSIDRAGNEQFF.

With regard to this clonotype: At one end the junction does not follow the germline gene, possibly because of a read error. The chain uses TRBV7-7 and TRBJ2-1; TRBD1 agrees at 9 bases. The CDR3 consists of 14 residues. Germline V gene lookup returns CDR1 SSHAT and CDR2 FNYEAQ (reference sequence). The chain's CDR3 is CASSFGTGFDEQFF. The CDR3 coding sequence is TGTGCTAGCAGCTTTGGGACAGGGTTCGATGAGCAGTTCTTC.

The gene calls are TRBV30 and TRBJ1-5, with no clear D. Trimming cost V 0 bases and J 5 bases, with 5 bases left between them. Germline V gene sequence: CDR1 GTSNPN, CDR2 SVGIG (reference sequence). The CDR3 runs to 12 residues. The CDR3 loop is CAWSVQDQPQHF. CDR3 sequence (DNA): TGTGCCTGGAGTGTACAAGATCAGCCCCAGCATTTT. Full variable domain (missing parts from reference TRBV30 and TRBJ1-5): SQTIHQWPATLVQPVGSPLSLECTVEGTSNPNLYWYRQAAGRGLQLLFYSVGIGQISSEVPQNLSASRPQDRQFILSSKKLLLSDSGFYLCAWSVQDQPQHFGDGTRLSIL.

This CDR3 is CASSPSGTIGTDTQYF. The CDR3 region has the DNA TGTGCCAGCAGCCCTAGCGGGACTATAGGCACAGATACGCAGTATTTT. The J gene is TRBJ2-3, the V gene TRBV3-1; TRBD2 matches 9 bases. Trimming cost V 4 bases and J 1 base; bases outside gene matches: 6. Germline CDR1 reads LGHDT; CDR2 reads YNNKEL (reference sequence). This CDR3 has 16 residues.

The chain employs TRBV5-4 and TRBJ2-1; 7 bases align to TRBD2. V lost 2 bases, J lost 5 bases, and 4 bases stayed unmatched. Germline CDR1 reads SGHNT; CDR2 reads YYREEE (reference sequence). This CDR3 is built from 14 residues. The DNA for the CDR3 is TGTGCCAGCAGCTTCCCAGCGGGGCACAATGAGCAGTTCTTC. Residues: CASSFPAGHNEQFF.

The chain couples TRBV30 to TRBJ1-1; D ambiguous. CDR1 and CDR2 (germline): GTSNPN, SVGIG (reference sequence). The CDR3 extends over 14 amino acids. Trimming left V 4 bases short and J 4 bases short, with 16 bases between. The CDR3 DNA is TGTGCCTGGACCCGCGGAATTTTAGGCACTGAAGCTTTCTTT. Protein product: CAWTRGILGTEAFF.

In regard to this clonotype: At one end, the junction sequence differs from germline, possibly due to a read error. This rearrangement joins TRBV7-7 to TRBJ2-2; D uncertain. This CDR3 comprises 13 residues. Germline V gives CDR1 SSHAT, CDR2 FNYEAQ (reference sequence). Here the CDR3 DNA reads TGTGCTAGCAGCCCGCCCCGGAACGGGGAGCTGTTTTTT. Encoded protein: CASSPPRNGELFF.

The chain links TRBV12-3 or TRBV12-4 to TRBJ2-1; TRBD2 aligns across 7 bases. Trimming took 2 bases from V and 5 from J; bases not matched to a gene: 6. This CDR3 is 15 amino acids long. CDR3 DNA: TGTGCCAGCAGTTTAAGGAGACTAGCTCACAATGAGCAGTTCTTC. Translated: CASSLRRLAHNEQFF.

The chain links TRBV2 to TRBJ1-2; 9 nucleotides align to TRBD1. CDR3 size: 12 residues. In germline, CDR1 is SNHLY, CDR2 FYNNEI. V gave up 8 bases and J gave up 4 bases; unmatched junction bases: 2. In nucleotides, the CDR3 is TGTGCCAGCGGGGGACAGGGCTATGGCTACACCTTC. It translates to CASGGQGYGYTF.